A single T cell receptor beta chain is shown here with its context. Its antigen is currently unknown. This sample was included in a study of cytomegalovirus exposure and HLA in healthy donors. Use of 60 Vbeta and 13 Jbeta primers characterized the PCR. Sequencing used immunoSEQ multiplex PCR; TCRdb keeps in-frame clones, though not all of them. The table has about 240,000 clones, around 81% seen once. Study results and caveats: Reports showed the classifier diagnosing cytomegalovirus status with high specificity and sensitivity. In a later analysis, donors in an Asian-associated ancestry cluster reportedly had fewer N-insertions in productive TCRs than the cohort mean. Analyzed later, most CMV-associated TCR beta chains appeared HLA-restricted.

The V gene's germline CDR1 is MNHEY and CDR2 SMNVEV (reference sequence). There are 17 residues in the CDR3. V shed 0 bases and J 8 bases; nucleotides not matched to a gene: 5. The sample comprised PBMCs. This TCR was recovered from a woman in her fifties or sixties in good health and CMV-seropositive. V usage is TRBV27 and J usage is TRBJ2-1, with 15 nucleotides matching TRBD2. The DNA of the CDR3 is TGTGCCAGCAGTTTATCCGCAGGGACTAGCGGGAGGCATGAGCAGTTCTTC. Translated, it gives CASSLSAGTSGRHEQFF.